The 22 T cell receptor beta chains in this list originate from one sample, sequenced in a study of cytomegalovirus exposure and HLA in healthy donors. The primer mix had 60 Vbeta and 13 Jbeta primers. The protocol was immunoSEQ multiplex PCR, while the TCRdb copy is restricted to in-frame clones and leaves out a portion. The sample lists roughly 240,000 clones, roughly 84% seen once, with approximately 0.24% in the top ten. Sequencing input: PBMCs. Source of these receptors: a girl aged 2 to 10 in good health and CMV-seronegative.

The chain recombines TRBV6-5 with TRBJ1-1; TRBD1 matches 7 bases. With V trimmed by 0 bases and J by 7 bases, 2 bases remained unmatched. The CDR3 runs to 13 residues. CDR1 MNHEY and CDR2 SVGAGI come from the germline V gene. The CDR3 reads CASSYSRQGEAFF. CDR3 DNA sequence: TGTGCCAGCAGTTACTCCAGACAGGGTGAAGCTTTCTTT.

The rearrangement joins TRBV27 to TRBJ1-4; 8 bases line up with TRBD1. The CDR3 contains 15 residues. The junction had 8 bases not matched to a gene; V was cut back by 4 bases and J by 7 bases. Germline CDR1 is MNHEY and CDR2 is SMNVEV (reference sequence). The DNA for the CDR3 is TGTGCCAGCAGTTGGCGACAGGGGAAGATTGAAAAACTGTTTTTT. Amino acids: CASSWRQGKIEKLFF.

The rearrangement uses TRBV5-1 and TRBJ2-5; 12 bases fit TRBD2. Per the germline V gene, CDR1 is SGHRS and CDR2 is YFSETQ. The CDR3 has 16 amino acids. The J segment lost 2 bases and the V segment lost 3 bases, leaving 5 bases of the junction unmatched. In nucleotides, the CDR3 is TGCGCCAGCAGCTCGACTAGCGGGAGAATACAAGAGACCCAGTACTTC. It encodes CASSSTSGRIQETQYF.

This sequence joins TRBV29-1 and TRBJ1-2; no reliable D call. CDR1 SQVTM and CDR2 ANQGSEA come from the germline V gene. This CDR3 comprises 14 residues. V lost 4 bases, J lost 8 bases, and 20 bases lay in between. CDR3 in amino acids: CSVVEPLIPHGYTF. The CDR3 DNA follows: TGCAGCGTTGTTGAGCCCCTAATCCCCCACGGCTACACCTTC.

This chain links TRBV6-1 with TRBJ2-3; 12 bases are a match to TRBD2. The CDR3 consists of 15 residues. CDR1 is MNHNS, CDR2 SASEGT, per germline. Trimming removed 7 bases from V and 5 bases from J; junction bases left unmatched: 7. Written as DNA, the CDR3 is TGTGCCAGCACCGCCCGACTAGCGGGGGTAGATACGCAGTATTTT. Residues: CASTARLAGVDTQYF.

CDR3 bases: TGTGCCAGCAGCGGGATAGCGGGAGGGCTCTCCGGGGCCAACGTCCTGACTTTC. Encoded protein: CASSGIAGGLSGANVLTF. V gene TRBV7-8 combines with J gene TRBJ2-6; 11 nucleotides agree with TRBD2. Unmatched junction bases numbered 10, after V lost 5 bases and J lost 4 bases. Per germline, CDR1 SGHVS and CDR2 FQNEAQ. The CDR3 is 18 residues long.

V is TRBV4-1 and J is TRBJ1-3; no clear D gene. The germline V and J ends were trimmed by 5 bases and 0 bases, with 11 bases remaining between them. Germline V gene data show CDR1 as MGHRA and CDR2 as YSYEKL. CDR3 length: 15 residues. DNA of the CDR3: TGCGCCAGCAGCGCGGGCCTTAGCTCTGGAAACACCATATATTTT. Residues: CASSAGLSSGNTIYF.

CDR3 DNA sequence: TGTGCCAGCAGCTTTGGACAGGGGGCAAACATTCAGTACTTC. Amino acid sequence: CASSFGQGANIQYF. The chain links TRBV7-3 to TRBJ2-4; TRBD1 aligns across 11 bases. CDR3 length: 14 amino acids. Germline assignment: CDR1 SGHTA and CDR2 FQGTGA. V was pared by 3 bases and J by 6 bases, with 1 base of the junction left unmatched.

V usage is TRBV7-9 and J usage is TRBJ1-4; no reliable D call. The V end was cut by 5 bases, the J end by 8 bases, with 18 bases between. From germline, CDR1 is SEHNR and CDR2 FQNEAQ (reference sequence). CDR3 length equals 15 residues. The CDR3 DNA reads as TGTGCCAGCAGCCCCCCCGGGGTAAGAGTCGAAAAACTGTTTTTT. Translation gives CASSPPGVRVEKLFF.

This chain uses TRBV5-4 with TRBJ2-7; 7 bases align to TRBD2. CDR3 length: 11 amino acids. V dropped 3 bases and J dropped 10; count of bases not matched to a gene: 4. Germline assignment: CDR1 SGHNT and CDR2 YYREEE (reference sequence). CDR3 nucleotide sequence: TGTGCCAGCAGCTGGGGGGGGAATCAGTACTTC. Its protein product is CASSWGGNQYF.

This clone was counted only a few times. CDR3 sequence reads: CASSLVFGTLDQPQHF. Here the CDR3 DNA reads TGTGCCAGCAGCTTAGTATTCGGGACTCTCGATCAGCCCCAGCATTTT. The rearrangement links TRBV7-8 to TRBJ1-5; D perhaps matches TRBD1 (5 bases). This CDR3 has 16 amino acids. Trimming cost V 1 base and J 5 bases, with 15 bases left between them. The germline gives CDR1 SGHVS, CDR2 FQNEAQ.

This chain links TRBV7-2 with TRBJ2-7; 12 bases fit TRBD2. CDR3 length equals 15 residues. V lost 5 bases to trimming and J lost 2 bases; unmatched junction nucleotides: 4. Looked up from germline, CDR1 is SGHTA and CDR2 is FQGNSA. CDR3 protein: CASSPSSGGAYEQYF. CDR3 coding DNA: TGTGCCAGCAGCCCATCTAGCGGGGGGGCCTACGAGCAGTACTTC.

This CDR3 reads CASSLGALGRPRKANEQFF. CDR3 in DNA: TGCGCCAGCAGCTTGGGCGCGCTCGGGAGGCCACGTAAGGCCAATGAGCAGTTCTTC. The chain recombines TRBV5-1 with TRBJ2-1, with 7 bases identical to TRBD2. V trimming: 0 bases; J trimming: 6 bases; junction bases outside the gene matches: 18. CDR3 length: 19 residues. Germline V lookup: CDR1 SGHRS, CDR2 YFSETQ. The complete variable domain, with remaining parts taken from reference TRBV5-1 and TRBJ2-1, reads KAGVTQTPRYLIKTRGQQVTLSCSPISGHRSVSWYQQTPGQGLQFLFEYFSETQRNKGNFPGRFSGRQFSNSRSEMNVSTLELGDSALYLCASSLGALGRPRKANEQFFGPGTRLTVL.

The rearrangement joins TRBV2 to TRBJ1-6, with a weak D call TRBD1 (6 bases). Per germline, CDR1 SNHLY and CDR2 FYNNEI. This CDR3 spans 14 amino acids. V was shortened by 8 bases and J by 7 bases, with 15 bases between the two germline ends. CDR3: CASGKGQINSPLHF. For the CDR3, the DNA is TGTGCCAGCGGTAAAGGACAGATAAATTCACCCCTCCACTTT.

Comments on this clone: The CDR3 ends on some other residue instead of the conserved phenylalanine or tryptophan, so this is likely a read error. The DNA is omitted, as the CDR3 cannot be located on it reliably, and the CDR3 follows TCRdb's listing. The V gene is TRBV2, the J gene TRBJ1-2. CDR1 is SNHLY and CDR2 is FYNNEI in the germline V gene. The CDR3 adds up to 13 amino acids, both ends counted. This chain's CDR3 is CASSVILSVVLYY.

The DNA for the CDR3 is TGTGCCAGCAGCCATTTACCGGGACAGGGAACCTACGAGCAGTACTTC. It translates to CASSHLPGQGTYEQYF. The chain links TRBV4-2 to TRBJ2-7; 9 positions agree with TRBD1. The CDR3 is 16 amino acids. Trimming removed 3 bases from V and 2 bases from J; junction bases left unmatched: 8. Germline values: CDR1 LGHNA, CDR2 YNFKEQ.

V is TRBV5-6 and J is TRBJ1-2, with a weak D call TRBD1 (5 bases). Germline CDR1 SGHDT, CDR2 YYEEEE. V was clipped by 2 bases and J by 5 bases, with 16 bases between them. The CDR3 extends over 15 amino acids. CDR3 bases: TGTGCCAGCAGCTTTAAAGGAGGGGCGAGGTATGGCTACACCTTC. Translated, it gives CASSFKGGARYGYTF.

This rearrangement joins TRBV30 to TRBJ2-5; TRBD1 aligns across 10 bases. The length of the CDR3 is 13 residues. Germline lookup yields CDR1 GTSNPN and CDR2 SVGIG (reference sequence). J gave up 5 bases and V 5 bases, and 5 bases lay outside the gene matches. CDR3 bases: TGTGCCTGGGACAGGGGGCTAGGGGAGACCCAGTACTTC. It translates to CAWDRGLGETQYF.

This clone was detected once. The chain carries TRBV15 and TRBJ2-3; 7 nucleotides match TRBD2. This CDR3 contains 13 residues. Germline CDR1 is LNHNV and CDR2 is YYDKDF (reference sequence). The V segment lost 8 bases and the J segment 3 bases; nucleotides outside the gene matches: 5. The CDR3 region is CATSSGKTDTQYF. CDR3 nucleotides: TGTGCCACCTCCAGCGGGAAAACAGATACGCAGTATTTT.

The chain links TRBV5-1 to TRBJ2-5; 11 bases line up with TRBD2. J lost 1 base, V lost 0 bases, and 5 bases had no gene match. Germline values: CDR1 SGHRS, CDR2 YFSETQ. CDR3 size: 17 residues. CDR3 residues: CASSLGLLAGAQETQYF. The DNA of the CDR3 is TGCGCCAGCAGCTTGGGCCTACTAGCGGGGGCCCAAGAGACCCAGTACTTC.

In its sample, this clone was seen a few times. This sequence joins TRBV10-2 and TRBJ2-7, with 7 bases fitting TRBD2. Unmatched junction bases numbered 5, after V lost 3 bases and J lost 0 bases. The CDR3 is 15 amino acids. CDR1 WSHSY and CDR2 SAAADI come from the germline V gene. As DNA, the CDR3 is TGCGCCAGCAGTGATTGGGGGAGGGCCTCCTACGAGCAGTACTTC. It yields the protein CASSDWGRASYEQYF.

The rearrangement uses TRBV19 and TRBJ1-1; 7 bases line up with TRBD1. J was trimmed by 0 bases and V by 7 bases; bases with no gene match: 5. Looked up from germline, CDR1 is LNHDA and CDR2 is SQIVND (reference sequence). The CDR3 covers 14 residues. CDR3 region: CASTRDSMNTEAFF. The CDR3 coding sequence is TGTGCCAGTACTCGGGACAGCATGAACACTGAAGCTTTCTTT.